Listed here are 15 T cell receptor beta chains from one sample, sequenced in a study of blood T cells in healthy people across ages. Using a J-beta primer mix together with a sample-barcoded 5' primer, a second PCR was run for roughly 6 to 12 cycles. TCRdb passed the 5' RACE reads through MiXCR, listing each CDR3 protein once. The data contain approximately 2,000,000 distinct CDR3 sequences, 39% of them singletons. Sequencing was carried out using blood. The receptors shown here come from a human donor in good health.

The chain is built from TRBV28 and TRBJ2-1; TRBD1 matches 8 bases. In germline, CDR1 is MDHEN, CDR2 SYDVKM. This CDR3 region has 14 residues. V lost 4 bases and J lost 8; bases outside the gene matches: 7. The CDR3 reads CASSSHGQGDEQFF. In DNA form, the CDR3 reads TGTGCCAGCAGTTCGCATGGACAGGGAGATGAGCAGTTCTTC.

The V gene is TRBV7-2, the J gene TRBJ2-3; D may correspond to TRBD1 or TRBD2 (5 bases each). V dropped 5 bases and J dropped 2 bases, with 23 bases sitting between them. The CDR3 is 18 residues long. CDR1 is SGHTA and CDR2 is FQGNSA in the germline V gene. The CDR3 coding sequence is TGTGCCAGCAGCATCATGAGTCTGTCGGGGCCCCCCACAGATACGCAGTATTTT. The encoded protein is CASSIMSLSGPPTDTQYF. Combining the CDR3 with reference TRBV7-2 and TRBJ2-3 gives the whole variable domain GAGVSQSPSNKVTEKGKDVELRCDPISGHTALYWYRQSLGQGLEFLIYFQGNSAPDKSGLPSDRFSAERTGGSVSTLTIQRTQQEDSAVYLCASSIMSLSGPPTDTQYFGPGTRLTVL.

The chain employs TRBV28 and TRBJ2-2; 9 nucleotides line up with TRBD2. This CDR3 is 14 amino acids long. V lost 6 bases to trimming and J lost 7 bases; unmatched junction nucleotides: 6. Germline lookup yields CDR1 MDHEN and CDR2 SYDVKM. The chain's CDR3 is CASRPSGVVGELFF. The CDR3 bases are TGTGCCAGCAGGCCTAGCGGGGTCGTCGGGGAGCTGTTTTTT. The full variable domain, with the rest looked up from reference TRBV28 and TRBJ2-2, is DVKVTQSSRYLVKRTGEKVFLECVQDMDHENMFWYRQDPGLGLRLIYFSYDVKMKEKGDIPEGYSVSREKKERFSLILESASTNQTSMYLCASRPSGVVGELFFGEGSRLTVL.

This clonotype was detected a few times. This chain uses TRBV9 with TRBJ2-6; D uncertain. Per the germline V gene, CDR1 is SGDLS and CDR2 is YYNGEE. V shed 8 bases and J shed 0 bases, with 15 bases lying between them. The CDR3 sequence is 16 residues long. DNA for the CDR3: TGTGCCAGTGGTTGGGAAGGGCACTCTGGGGCCAACGTCCTGACTTTC. Its translation is CASGWEGHSGANVLTF.

As concerns this clonotype: The junction shows a germline mismatch at one end, possibly a read error. V gene TRBV29-1 combines with J gene TRBJ1-2; D is ambiguous. Germline V lookup: CDR1 SQVTM, CDR2 ANQGSEA. The CDR3 has 13 amino acids. This CDR3 reads CNVGEGSRYGYTF. CDR3 coding DNA: TGCAACGTTGGGGAGGGATCTAGGTATGGCTACACCTTC.

The rearrangement links TRBV7-2 to TRBJ2-2; the D is unclear. This CDR3 contains 14 residues. V lost 3 bases to trimming and J lost 7 bases, with 12 bases between them. The germline CDR1 and CDR2 sequences are SGHTA and FQGNSA. CDR3 bases: TGTGCCAGCAGCTTCGACGGTTCAGGCGGGGAGCTGTTTTTT. Protein product: CASSFDGSGGELFF.

This clonotype was detected only a few times. A much larger clone is a single base away; this may be a read error. This chain joins TRBV2 and TRBJ1-2, with a possible D match to TRBD1 (5 bases). Germline CDR1 is SNHLY and CDR2 is FYNNEI. The CDR3 is 13 amino acids. The CDR3 here is CASSESRDYDYTF. The CDR3 coding sequence is TGTGCCAGCAGTGAGTCAAGGGACTATGACTACACCTTC.

This clonotype was detected a few times. This rearrangement joins TRBV2 to TRBJ1-2, with 7 bases aligning to TRBD1. Germline values: CDR1 SNHLY, CDR2 FYNNEI. The V gene end was trimmed by 11 bases and the J gene end by 4 bases; junction bases not matched to a gene: 10. The CDR3 has 13 residues. The CDR3 sequence is CAGKKDRTYGYTF. CDR3 in DNA: TGTGCCGGCAAGAAGGACAGGACCTATGGCTACACCTTC.

The rearrangement uses TRBV20-1 and TRBJ2-1; 7 bases match TRBD1. The CDR3 runs 19 residues. The germline V gene has CDR1 DFQATT and CDR2 SNEGSKA (reference sequence). J gave up 0 bases and V 0 bases, and 14 bases lay outside the gene matches. The CDR3 reads CSARDIDRVTVSSYNEQFF. CDR3 nucleotides: TGCAGTGCTAGAGATATCGACAGGGTGACCGTTAGCTCCTACAATGAGCAGTTCTTC.

This clonotype came up a few times. The V call is TRBV30, the J call TRBJ1-2, with D hard to call. V was cut by 4 bases and J by 8 bases, with 23 bases left in between. CDR1 and CDR2 from the germline V gene are GTSNPN and SVGIG (reference sequence). The CDR3 totals 15 residues. The CDR3 region has the DNA TGTGCCTGGACCATAACCGGGATGAAGACGGAAGGCTACACCTTC. It specifies CAWTITGMKTEGYTF.

This clonotype was seen more than once but under ten times. J is TRBJ2-1 and V is TRBV7-3; TRBD2 might be the D (6 bases). Trimming stripped 5 bases from V and 10 bases from J, with 18 bases between. The germline V gene encodes CDR1 SGHTA and CDR2 FQGTGA. The CDR3 loop spans 14 amino acids. The CDR3 DNA is TGTGCCAGCAGCCCCCTCGGGGGTCTTGGGGAGCAGTTCTTC. Translation gives CASSPLGGLGEQFF.

The V and J genes are TRBV7-2 and TRBJ2-5, with 9 bases that match TRBD1. CDR3 length: 14 amino acids. V shed 6 bases, J shed 2 bases, and the junction held 4 bases outside the gene matches. Per germline, CDR1 SGHTA and CDR2 FQGNSA. The CDR3 region has the DNA TGTGCCAGCAGGCCCGACAGGGGGCAAGAGACCCAGTACTTC. Its protein product is CASRPDRGQETQYF.

The chain is built from TRBV29-1 and TRBJ1-2, with D hard to call. This CDR3 region has 11 residues. In germline, CDR1 is SQVTM, CDR2 ANQGSEA. Trimming shortened V by 4 bases and J by 3 bases, and 6 bases separated the two germline ends. CDR3 in DNA: TGCAGCGTTGGCCCAGACTATGGCTACACCTTC. Its protein is CSVGPDYGYTF.

A few counts support this clonotype. V usage is TRBV5-1 and J usage is TRBJ2-1, with 12 positions matching TRBD1. V lost 1 base and J lost 4; bases outside the gene matches: 6. The CDR3 consists of 17 residues. From germline, CDR1 is SGHRS and CDR2 YFSETQ. The CDR3: CASSLRGQGARYNEQFF. The CDR3 DNA reads as TGCGCCAGCAGCTTGAGGGGACAGGGGGCCCGTTACAATGAGCAGTTCTTC.

There are a few counts of this clonotype. CDR3 in DNA: TGTGCCAGCAGTTACCCCCAGGGGACAGGGGAGAGCTCCTACAATGAGCAGTTCTTC. Protein sequence: CASSYPQGTGESSYNEQFF. The chain carries TRBV6-5 and TRBJ2-1; 10 bases match TRBD1. The germline CDR1 and CDR2 sequences are MNHEY and SVGAGI. The CDR3 covers 19 residues. J gave up 0 bases and V 2 bases, and 10 bases lay outside the gene matches.